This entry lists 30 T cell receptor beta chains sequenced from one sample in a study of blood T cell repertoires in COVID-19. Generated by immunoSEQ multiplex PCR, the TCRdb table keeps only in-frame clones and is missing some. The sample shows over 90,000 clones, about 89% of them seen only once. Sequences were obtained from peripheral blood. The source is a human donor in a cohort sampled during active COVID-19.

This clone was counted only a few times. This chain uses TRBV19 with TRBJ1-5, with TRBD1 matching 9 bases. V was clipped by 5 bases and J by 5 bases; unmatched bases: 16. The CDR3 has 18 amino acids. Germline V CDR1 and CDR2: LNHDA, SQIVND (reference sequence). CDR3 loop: CASSSPTGGPLSDQPQHF. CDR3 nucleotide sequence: TGTGCCAGTAGTTCGCCGACAGGGGGACCTTTGTCCGATCAGCCCCAGCATTTT.

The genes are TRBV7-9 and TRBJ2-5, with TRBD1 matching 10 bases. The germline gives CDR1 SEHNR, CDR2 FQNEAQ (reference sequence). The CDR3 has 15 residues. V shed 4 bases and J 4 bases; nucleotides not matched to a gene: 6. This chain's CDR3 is CASSSSRDRGETQYF. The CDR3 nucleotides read TGTGCCAGCAGCTCCAGCCGGGACAGGGGAGAGACCCAGTACTTC.

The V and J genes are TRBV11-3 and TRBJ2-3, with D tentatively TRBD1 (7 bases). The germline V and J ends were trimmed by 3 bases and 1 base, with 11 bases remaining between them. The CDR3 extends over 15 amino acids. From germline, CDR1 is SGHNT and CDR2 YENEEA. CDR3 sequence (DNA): TGTGCCAGCAGCTTTGCGGGGACAGGCACAGATACGCAGTATTTT. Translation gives CASSFAGTGTDTQYF.

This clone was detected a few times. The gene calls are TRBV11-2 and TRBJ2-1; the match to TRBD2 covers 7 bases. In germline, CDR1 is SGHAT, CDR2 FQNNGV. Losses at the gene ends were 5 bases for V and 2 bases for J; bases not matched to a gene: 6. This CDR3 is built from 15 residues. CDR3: CASSPAGLPYNEQFF. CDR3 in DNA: TGTGCCAGCAGCCCAGCGGGGTTGCCCTACAATGAGCAGTTCTTC. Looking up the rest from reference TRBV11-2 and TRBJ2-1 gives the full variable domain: EAGVAQSPRYKIIEKRQSVAFWCNPISGHATLYWYQQILGQGPKLLIQFQNNGVVDDSQLPKDRFSAERLKGVDSTLKIQPAKLEDSAVYLCASSPAGLPYNEQFFGPGTRLTVL.

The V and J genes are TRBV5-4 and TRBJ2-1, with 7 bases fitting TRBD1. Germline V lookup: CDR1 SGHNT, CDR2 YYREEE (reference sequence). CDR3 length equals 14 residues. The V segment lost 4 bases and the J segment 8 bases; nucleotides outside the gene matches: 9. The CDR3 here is CASSQILGGDEQFF. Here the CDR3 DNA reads TGTGCCAGCAGCCAGATTCTAGGGGGCGATGAGCAGTTCTTC. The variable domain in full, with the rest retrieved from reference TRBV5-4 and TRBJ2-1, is ETGVTQSPTHLIKTRGQQVTLRCSSQSGHNTVSWYQQALGQGPQFIFQYYREEENGRGNFPPRFSGLQFPNYSSELNVNALELDDSALYLCASSQILGGDEQFFGPGTRLTVL.

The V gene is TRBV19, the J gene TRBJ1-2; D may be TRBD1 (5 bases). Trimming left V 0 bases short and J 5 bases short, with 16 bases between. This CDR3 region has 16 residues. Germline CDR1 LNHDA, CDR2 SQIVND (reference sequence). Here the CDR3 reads CASSIDLVTANYGYTF. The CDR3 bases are TGTGCCAGTAGTATAGATCTAGTGACAGCCAATTATGGCTACACCTTC.

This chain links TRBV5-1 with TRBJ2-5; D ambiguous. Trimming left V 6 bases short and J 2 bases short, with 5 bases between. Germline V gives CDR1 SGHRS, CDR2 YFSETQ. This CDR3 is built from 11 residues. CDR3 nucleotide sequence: TGCGCCAGCATGGCACAAGAGACCCAGTACTTC. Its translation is CASMAQETQYF.

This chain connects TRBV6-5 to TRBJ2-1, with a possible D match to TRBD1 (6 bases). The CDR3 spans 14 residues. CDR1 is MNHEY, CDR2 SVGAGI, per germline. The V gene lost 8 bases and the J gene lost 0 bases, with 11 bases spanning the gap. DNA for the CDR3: TGTGCCAGCTGCCGGGACAACTCCTACAATGAGCAGTTCTTC. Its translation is CASCRDNSYNEQFF.

Here the CDR3 DNA reads TGTGCCAGTAGTATAGGAACGGGGGGACAGCCCCAGCATTTT. Its translation: CASSIGTGGQPQHF. The rearrangement joins TRBV19 to TRBJ1-5, with D possibly matching TRBD1 (5 bases). The CDR3 consists of 14 residues. The V end lost 1 base, the J end lost 7 bases, and 11 bases lay between the germline ends. Germline assignment: CDR1 LNHDA and CDR2 SQIVND (reference sequence).

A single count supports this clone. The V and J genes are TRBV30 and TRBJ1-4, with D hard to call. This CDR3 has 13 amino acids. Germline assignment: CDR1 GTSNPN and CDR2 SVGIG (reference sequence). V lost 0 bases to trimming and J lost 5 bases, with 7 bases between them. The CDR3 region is CAWSVRGNEKLFF. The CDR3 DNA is TGTGCCTGGAGTGTACGAGGGAATGAAAAACTGTTTTTT.

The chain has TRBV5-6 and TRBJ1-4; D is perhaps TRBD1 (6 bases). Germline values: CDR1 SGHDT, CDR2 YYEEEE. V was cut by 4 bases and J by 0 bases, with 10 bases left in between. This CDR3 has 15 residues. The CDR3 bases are TGTGCCAGCAGCAAATGGACAGCAACTAATGAAAAACTGTTTTTT. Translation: CASSKWTATNEKLFF.

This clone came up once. The CDR3 region is CASSHPGQGSSPLHF. The CDR3 bases are TGTGCCAGCAGCCACCCAGGACAGGGAAGTTCACCCCTCCACTTT. This chain links TRBV3-1 (or the pseudogene TRBV3-2) with TRBJ1-6, with 8 bases that match TRBD1. V lost 3 bases and J lost 9; bases outside the gene matches: 7. Germline V gene lookup returns CDR1 LGHDT and CDR2 YNNKEL (reference sequence). The CDR3 is 15 residues long.

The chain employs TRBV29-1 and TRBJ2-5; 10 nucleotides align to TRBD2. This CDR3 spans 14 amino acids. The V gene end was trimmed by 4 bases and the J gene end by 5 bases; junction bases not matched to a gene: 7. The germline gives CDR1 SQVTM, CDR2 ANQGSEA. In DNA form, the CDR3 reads TGCAGCGTTGCCCTAGCGGGGGAGAGGGAGACCCAGTACTTC. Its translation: CSVALAGERETQYF.

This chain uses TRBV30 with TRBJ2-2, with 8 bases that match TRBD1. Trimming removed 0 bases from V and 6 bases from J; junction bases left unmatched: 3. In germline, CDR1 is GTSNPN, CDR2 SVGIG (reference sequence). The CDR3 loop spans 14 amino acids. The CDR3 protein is CAWSVLQGAGELFF. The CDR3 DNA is TGTGCCTGGAGTGTGTTACAGGGGGCCGGGGAGCTGTTTTTT.

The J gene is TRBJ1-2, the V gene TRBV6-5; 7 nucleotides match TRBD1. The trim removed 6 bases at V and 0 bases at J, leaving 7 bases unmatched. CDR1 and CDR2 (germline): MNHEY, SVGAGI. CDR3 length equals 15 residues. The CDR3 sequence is CASRPLDRANYGYTF. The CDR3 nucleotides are TGTGCCAGCAGACCCTTAGACAGGGCTAACTATGGCTACACCTTC.

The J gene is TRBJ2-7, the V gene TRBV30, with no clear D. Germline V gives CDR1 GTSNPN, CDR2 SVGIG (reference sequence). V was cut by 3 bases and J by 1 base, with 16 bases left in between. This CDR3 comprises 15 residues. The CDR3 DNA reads TGTGCCTGGAGGGAGAACCAAGCCTTATCCTACGAGCAGTACTTC. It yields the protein CAWRENQALSYEQYF.

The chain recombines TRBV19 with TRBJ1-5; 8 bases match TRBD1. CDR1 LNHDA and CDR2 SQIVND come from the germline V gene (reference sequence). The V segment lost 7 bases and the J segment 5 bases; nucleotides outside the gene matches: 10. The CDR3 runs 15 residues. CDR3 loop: CASIPGQGNDQPQHF. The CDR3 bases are TGTGCCAGTATCCCAGGACAGGGTAACGATCAGCCCCAGCATTTT.

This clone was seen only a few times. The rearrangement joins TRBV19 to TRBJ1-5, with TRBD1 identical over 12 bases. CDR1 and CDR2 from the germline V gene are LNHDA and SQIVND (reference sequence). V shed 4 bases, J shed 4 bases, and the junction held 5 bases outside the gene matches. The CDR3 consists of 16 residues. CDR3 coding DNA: TGTGCCAGTAGTAAGCCGGGACAGGGGGCAAATCAGCCCCAGCATTTT. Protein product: CASSKPGQGANQPQHF.

DNA for the CDR3: TGTGCCAGCAGCCTACAGTACACTGAAGCTTTCTTT. Translated, it gives CASSLQYTEAFF. The chain recombines TRBV28 with TRBJ1-1; no clear D. Trimming stripped 6 bases from V and 3 bases from J, with 8 bases between. Germline CDR1 is MDHEN and CDR2 is SYDVKM. CDR3 size: 12 residues.

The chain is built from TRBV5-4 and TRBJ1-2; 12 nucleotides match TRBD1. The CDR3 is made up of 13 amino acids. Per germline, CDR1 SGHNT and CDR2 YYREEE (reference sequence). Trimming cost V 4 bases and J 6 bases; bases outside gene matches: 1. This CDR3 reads CASSRDRGHGYTF. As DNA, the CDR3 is TGTGCCAGCAGCCGGGACAGGGGGCATGGCTACACCTTC.

CDR3 nucleotide sequence: TGCGCCAGCAGCTTGGGAGGGGGCGGTGATGAGCAGTTCTTC. It translates to CASSLGGGGDEQFF. This sequence joins TRBV5-1 and TRBJ2-1; 7 bases are a match to TRBD1. The CDR3 length is 14 residues. Per the germline V gene, CDR1 is SGHRS and CDR2 is YFSETQ. V lost 0 bases, J lost 8 bases, and 5 bases stayed unmatched.

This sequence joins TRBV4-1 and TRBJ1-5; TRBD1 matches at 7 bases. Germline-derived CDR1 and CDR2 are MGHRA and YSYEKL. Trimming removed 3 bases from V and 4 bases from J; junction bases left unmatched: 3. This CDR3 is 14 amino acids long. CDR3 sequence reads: CASSHGTVNQPQHF. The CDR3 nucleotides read TGCGCCAGCAGCCACGGGACAGTAAATCAGCCCCAGCATTTT.

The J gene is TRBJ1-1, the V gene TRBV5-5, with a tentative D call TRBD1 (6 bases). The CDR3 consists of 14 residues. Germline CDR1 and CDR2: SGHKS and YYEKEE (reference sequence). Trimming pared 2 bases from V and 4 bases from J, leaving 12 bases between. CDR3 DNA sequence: TGTGCCAGCAGCTTACAGGGAAGGAGCACTGAAGCTTTCTTT. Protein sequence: CASSLQGRSTEAFF.

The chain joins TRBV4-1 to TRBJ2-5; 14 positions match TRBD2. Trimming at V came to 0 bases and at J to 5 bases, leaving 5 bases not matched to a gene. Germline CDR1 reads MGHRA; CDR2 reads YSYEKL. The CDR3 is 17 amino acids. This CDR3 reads CASSQDKGLAGVETQYF. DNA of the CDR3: TGCGCCAGCAGCCAAGATAAGGGACTAGCGGGGGTCGAGACCCAGTACTTC.

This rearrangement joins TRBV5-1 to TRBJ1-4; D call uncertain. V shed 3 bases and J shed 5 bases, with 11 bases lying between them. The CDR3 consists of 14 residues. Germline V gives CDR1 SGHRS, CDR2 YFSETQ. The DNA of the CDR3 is TGCGCCAGCAGCTACGGACTGCTGAATGAAAAACTGTTTTTT. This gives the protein CASSYGLLNEKLFF.

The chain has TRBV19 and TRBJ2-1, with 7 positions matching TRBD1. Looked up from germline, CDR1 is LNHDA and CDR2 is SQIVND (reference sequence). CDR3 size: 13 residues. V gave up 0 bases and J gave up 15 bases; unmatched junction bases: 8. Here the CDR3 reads CASSIDRDRVAFF. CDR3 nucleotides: TGTGCCAGTAGTATAGATAGAGACAGGGTAGCGTTCTTC. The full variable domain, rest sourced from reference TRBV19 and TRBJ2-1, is DGGITQSPKYLFRKEGQNVTLSCEQNLNHDAMYWYRQDPGQGLRLIYYSQIVNDFQKGDIAEGYSVSREKKESFPLTVTSAQKNPTAFYLCASSIDRDRVAFFGPGTRLTVL.

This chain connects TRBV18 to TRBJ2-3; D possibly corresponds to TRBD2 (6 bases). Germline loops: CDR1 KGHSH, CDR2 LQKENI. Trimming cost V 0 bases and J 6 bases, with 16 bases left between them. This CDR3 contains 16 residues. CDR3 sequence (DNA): TGTGCCAGCTCACCACCAACTAAACTAGCTTGGGATACGCAGTATTTT. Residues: CASSPPTKLAWDTQYF.

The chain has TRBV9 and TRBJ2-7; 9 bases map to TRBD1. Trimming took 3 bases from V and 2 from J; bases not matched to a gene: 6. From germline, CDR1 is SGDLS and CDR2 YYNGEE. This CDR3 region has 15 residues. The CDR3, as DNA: TGTGCCAGCAGCGCCCCGGACAGGGGACCCTACGAGCAGTACTTC. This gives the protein CASSAPDRGPYEQYF.

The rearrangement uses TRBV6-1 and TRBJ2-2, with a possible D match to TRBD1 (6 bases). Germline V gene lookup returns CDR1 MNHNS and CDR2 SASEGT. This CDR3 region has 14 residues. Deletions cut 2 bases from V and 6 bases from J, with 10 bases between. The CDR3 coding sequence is TGTGCCAGCAGTGAATTACAGGGTTCCGGGGAGCTGTTTTTT. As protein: CASSELQGSGELFF.

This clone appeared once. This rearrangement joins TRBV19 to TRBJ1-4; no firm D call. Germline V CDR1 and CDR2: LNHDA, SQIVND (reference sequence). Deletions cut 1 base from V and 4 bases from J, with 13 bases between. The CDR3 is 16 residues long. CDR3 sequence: CASSIVLFPNNEKLFF. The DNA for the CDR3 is TGTGCCAGTAGTATAGTACTATTCCCAAATAATGAAAAACTGTTTTTT.